Listed below are T cell receptor beta chains from one sample, sequenced in a study of blood T cell repertoires in COVID-19. The protocol was immunoSEQ multiplex PCR, while the TCRdb copy is restricted to in-frame clones and leaves out a portion. The table shows some 100,000 clones, with 88% occurring only once. Sample: peripheral blood. All receptors derive from a woman aged 70-85 years with acute or convalescent COVID-19. Both conserved end residues are part of each CDR3. The D gene is left open where the match is weak. The size field is filled for only some rows; it gives once, few, many or a size class.

v_call	d_call	j_call	clone_size	cdr3_aa	cdr3_nt
TRBV7-9	TRBD1	TRBJ2-5	once	CASGTGFWKTQYF	TGTGCCAGCGGGACAGGGTTTTGGAAGACCCAGTACTTC
TRBV20-1	TRBD2	TRBJ2-1	-	CSASTSGGTSYNEQFF	TGCAGTGCTAGTACCAGCGGGGGAACCTCCTACAATGAGCAGTTCTTC
TRBV27	TRBD2	TRBJ2-1	-	CASSWTSGRQQFF	TGTGCCAGCAGTTGGACTAGCGGGAGACAGCAGTTCTTC
TRBV7-9	-	TRBJ2-1	-	CASSLRSWEQFF	TGTGCCAGCAGCTTACGGTCTTGGGAGCAGTTCTTC
TRBV30	TRBD1	TRBJ2-1	-	CASQAPDRGIYNEQFF	TGTGCCTCCCAGGCACCGGACAGGGGGATATACAATGAGCAGTTCTTC
TRBV5-8	-	TRBJ1-1	-	CASSLGVGKLNTEAFF	TGTGCCAGCAGCTTGGGGGTCGGGAAACTGAACACTGAAGCTTTCTTT
TRBV30	-	TRBJ1-4	-	CAWSRHSSVNEKLFF	TGTGCCTGGAGTAGACACTCTTCCGTTAATGAAAAACTGTTTTTT
TRBV5-1	-	TRBJ2-7	-	CASSLEQAYEQYF	TGCGCCAGCAGCTTGGAACAGGCTTACGAGCAGTACTTC
TRBV5-1	-	TRBJ1-2	-	CASSLQETYGYTF	TGCGCCAGCAGCCTACAGGAAACCTATGGCTACACCTTC
TRBV10-2	-	TRBJ2-7	-	CASSELESGYEQYF	TGCGCCAGCAGTGAGTTAGAATCCGGCTACGAGCAGTACTTC
TRBV5-1	TRBD1	TRBJ1-3	-	CASSAGTVGNTIYF	TGCGCCAGCAGCGCTGGGACAGTCGGAAACACCATATATTTT
TRBV29-1	TRBD2	TRBJ2-1	-	CSAVLAGGPRVYNEQFF	TGCAGCGCTGTACTAGCGGGAGGGCCAAGGGTCTACAATGAGCAGTTCTTC
TRBV5-1	TRBD2	TRBJ2-7	-	CASSKGTTSYEQYF	TGCGCCAGCAGCAAGGGGACTACCTCCTACGAGCAGTACTTC
TRBV30	TRBD1	TRBJ1-1	-	CASMGQLNTEAFF	TGTGCCTCCATGGGACAGCTTAACACTGAAGCTTTCTTT
TRBV5-1	TRBD2	TRBJ2-7	-	CASSFSGESYEQYF	TGCGCCAGCAGCTTCAGCGGGGAGTCCTACGAGCAGTACTTC
TRBV28	TRBD1	TRBJ1-3	-	CASSGTVSGNTIYF	TGTGCCAGCAGTGGGACAGTCTCTGGAAACACCATATATTTT
TRBV15	TRBD1	TRBJ1-1	-	CATSRWDRGGVVTEAFF	TGTGCCACCAGCAGATGGGACAGGGGAGGGGTGGTCACTGAAGCTTTCTTT
TRBV2	-	TRBJ2-5	-	CASSLTRNLETQYF	TGTGCCAGCAGCCTTACAAGAAACCTAGAGACCCAGTACTTC
TRBV9	-	TRBJ2-7	-	CASSSDFYEQYF	TGTGCCAGCAGCTCGGACTTCTACGAGCAGTACTTC
TRBV10-1	-	TRBJ2-3	-	CASSAQESTDTQYF	TGCGCCAGCAGTGCGCAGGAAAGCACAGATACGCAGTATTTT
TRBV7-3	-	TRBJ2-3	-	CASSPNYKVAKASTDTQYF	TGTGCCAGCAGCCCAAACTACAAGGTGGCAAAAGCTAGCACAGATACGCAGTATTTT
TRBV29-1	TRBD2	TRBJ2-1	-	CSVEEGTSGNYNEQFF	TGCAGCGTTGAGGAAGGGACTAGCGGGAACTACAATGAGCAGTTCTTC
TRBV7-3	TRBD1	TRBJ2-2	-	CASSRRTGMNTGELFF	TGTGCCAGCAGCCGAAGGACAGGGATGAACACCGGGGAGCTGTTTTTT
TRBV7-9	TRBD2	TRBJ2-2	-	CAGAGTRGGSGELFF	TGTGCCGGCGCGGGGACTCGCGGGGGGTCCGGGGAGCTGTTTTTT
TRBV29-1	-	TRBJ2-3	-	CSADFGLALDTQYF	TGCAGCGCCGATTTCGGGTTGGCATTAGATACGCAGTATTTT
TRBV4-1	-	TRBJ1-1	once	CASSHPVGGLMNTEAFF	TGCGCCAGCAGCCATCCGGTCGGGGGGCTCATGAACACTGAAGCTTTCTTT
TRBV18	TRBD1	TRBJ2-7	once	CASSPDRATGEQYF	TGTGCCAGCTCACCGGACAGGGCCACGGGGGAGCAGTACTTC
TRBV25-1	-	TRBJ2-1	-	CASSAPKQGSSYNEQFF	TGTGCCAGCAGTGCCCCCAAACAGGGAAGCTCCTACAATGAGCAGTTCTTC
TRBV5-1	-	TRBJ1-2	few	CASSLAGNGYTF	TGCGCCAGCAGCTTGGCCGGGAACGGCTACACCTTC
TRBV7-3	TRBD1	TRBJ2-1	-	CASSSWSRQGAYNEQFF	TGTGCCAGCAGCTCCTGGAGTCGACAGGGGGCTTACAATGAGCAGTTCTTC
TRBV2	TRBD1	TRBJ2-7	-	CASSVQGASYEQYF	TGTGCCAGCAGTGTCCAGGGGGCTTCCTACGAGCAGTACTTC
TRBV11-2	TRBD1	TRBJ2-5	once	CASSPGTVLRGETQYF	TGTGCCAGCAGCCCGGGGACAGTCCTCCGAGGGGAGACCCAGTACTTC
TRBV6-9	TRBD1	TRBJ1-2	-	CASSLGQWHGYTF	TGTGCCAGCAGTCTGGGACAGTGGCATGGCTACACCTTC
TRBV4-1	TRBD2	TRBJ2-1	-	CASSQTPSGGSYNEQFF	TGCGCCAGCAGCCAGACCCCTAGCGGGGGCTCCTACAATGAGCAGTTCTTC
TRBV10-2	TRBD2	TRBJ2-1	-	CASRGGLAGAGSVDEQFF	TGCGCCAGCAGGGGGGGGCTAGCGGGAGCGGGGTCGGTTGATGAGCAGTTCTTC
TRBV19	-	TRBJ2-7	-	CASSIGYEQYF	TGTGCCAGTAGTATCGGGTACGAGCAGTACTTC
TRBV6-1	TRBD2	TRBJ2-5	-	CASSEKGSSGGYQETQYF	TGTGCCAGCAGTGAAAAGGGCTCTAGCGGCGGGTACCAAGAGACCCAGTACTTC
TRBV25-1	-	TRBJ1-1	-	CASKVGRREAFF	TGTGCCAGCAAGGTAGGCCGGCGGGAAGCTTTCTTT
TRBV5-1	TRBD1	TRBJ1-5	-	CASSLFPGQNQPQHF	TGCGCCAGCAGCTTGTTTCCGGGACAGAATCAGCCCCAGCATTTT
TRBV11-2	-	TRBJ2-1	-	CAITRGSIYNEQFF	TGTGCCATTACCCGTGGGAGCATCTACAATGAGCAGTTCTTC
TRBV18	-	TRBJ1-1	-	CASSLDRYNTEAFF	TGTGCCAGCTCACTCGACAGGTATAACACTGAAGCTTTCTTT
TRBV9	TRBD2	TRBJ2-1	-	CASSSGGPYNEQFF	TGTGCCAGCAGCAGCGGGGGCCCGTACAATGAGCAGTTCTTC
TRBV9	TRBD1	TRBJ1-1	-	CASSPGGAPNTEAFF	TGTGCCAGCAGTCCAGGGGGCGCGCCGAACACTGAAGCTTTCTTT
TRBV9	-	TRBJ2-1	-	CASSPRLHSSYNEQFF	TGTGCCAGCAGCCCCCGACTTCATAGCTCCTACAATGAGCAGTTCTTC
TRBV2	TRBD1	TRBJ2-7	-	CASSPPGGQGAEQYF	TGTGCCAGCAGTCCGCCGGGTGGACAGGGGGCAGAGCAGTACTTC
TRBV7-7	TRBD2	TRBJ2-5	-	CASGIGLVETQYF	TGTGCCAGCGGTATTGGACTAGTGGAGACCCAGTACTTC
TRBV7-2	-	TRBJ2-3	-	CASSYMSTDTQYF	TGTGCCAGCAGCTACATGAGCACAGATACGCAGTATTTT
TRBV6-2/TRBV6-3	TRBD2	TRBJ2-5	-	CASSGLAGAGETQYF	TGTGCCAGCAGTGGCCTAGCGGGAGCCGGAGAGACCCAGTACTTC
TRBV6-5	TRBD1	TRBJ2-7	once	CASSLQRTGTEQYF	TGTGCCAGCAGTCTCCAAAGGACAGGGACCGAGCAGTACTTC
TRBV29-1	TRBD2	TRBJ2-3	-	CSVPTPGLEPPDTQYF	TGCAGCGTTCCGACCCCGGGACTAGAGCCTCCAGATACGCAGTATTTT
TRBV7-9	TRBD2	TRBJ2-3	-	CASSLGSGRASDTQYF	TGTGCCAGCAGCTTAGGCTCGGGGAGGGCTTCAGATACGCAGTATTTT
TRBV18	-	TRBJ2-1	few	CASSPSSYNEQFF	TGTGCCAGCTCACCCAGCTCCTACAATGAGCAGTTCTTC
TRBV11-2	-	TRBJ2-5	-	CASSSTRETQYF	TGTGCCAGCAGCTCGACGCGGGAGACCCAGTACTTC
TRBV3-1/TRBV3-2	TRBD1	TRBJ2-7	once	CASSQDLQGYEQYF	TGTGCCAGCAGCCAAGACCTACAGGGGTACGAGCAGTACTTC
TRBV6-4	TRBD1	TRBJ1-2	-	CASSDSPGTGKDGYTF	TGTGCCAGCAGTGACTCCCCCGGGACAGGGAAAGATGGCTACACCTTC
TRBV6-1	-	TRBJ2-7	-	CASSEGGRVTYEQYF	TGTGCCAGCAGTGAAGGTGGCAGGGTGACCTACGAGCAGTACTTC
TRBV5-1	TRBD2	TRBJ2-1	-	CASSFLAGGPNEQFF	TGCGCCAGCAGCTTTCTAGCGGGAGGGCCGAATGAGCAGTTCTTC